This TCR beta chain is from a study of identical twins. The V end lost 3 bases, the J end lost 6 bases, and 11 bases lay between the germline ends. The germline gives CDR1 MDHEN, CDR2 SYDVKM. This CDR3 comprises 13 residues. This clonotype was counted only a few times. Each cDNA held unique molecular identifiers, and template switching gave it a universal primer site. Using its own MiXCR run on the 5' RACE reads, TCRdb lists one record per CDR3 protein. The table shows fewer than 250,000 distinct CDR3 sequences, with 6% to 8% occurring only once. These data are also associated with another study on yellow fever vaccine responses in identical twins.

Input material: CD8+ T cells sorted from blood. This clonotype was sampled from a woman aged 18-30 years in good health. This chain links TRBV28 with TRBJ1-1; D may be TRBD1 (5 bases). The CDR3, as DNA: TGTGCCAGCAGTTTCGGGGCCTGGGCTGAAGCTTTCTTT. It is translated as CASSFGAWAEAFF.